This T cell receptor (beta chain) appears in the sequencing data of a study of cytomegalovirus exposure and HLA in healthy donors. PCR was performed using 60 Vbeta and 13 Jbeta primers. Generated by immunoSEQ multiplex PCR, the TCRdb table keeps only in-frame clones and is missing some. The data contain about 300,000 clones, 80% to 90% of them singletons. Points on this clone: No antigen is known for it.

This CDR3 is built from 12 residues. CDR1 and CDR2 from the germline V gene are SEHNR and FQNEAQ (reference sequence). Trimming took off 5 bases at V and 4 bases at J, with 9 bases between the two ends. The study, taken as a whole, reports: The study recorded 164 TCR beta chains that were cytomegalovirus-associated.

The sequence was collected from a man aged 35-49 years in good health and CMV-seropositive. The chain couples TRBV7-9 to TRBJ2-7; TRBD1 is a possible D gene (5 bases). Sequencing was performed on PBMCs. The CDR3 spells CASSRDRYEQYF. CDR3 nucleotides: TGTGCCAGCAGCCGAGACAGATACGAGCAGTACTTC.